What follows are 26 T cell receptor beta chains derived from one specimen sequenced in a study of preoperative IRX-2 immunotherapy in early breast cancer. The treatment: preoperative locoregional IRX-2 cytokine immunotherapy. Libraries were prepared by immunoSEQ multiplex PCR; TCRdb keeps only in-frame clonotypes and omits some of them. This sample carries around 43,000 clones, roughly 80% of them seen once, and the ten largest clones take over 1%. The sequencing here drew on tumor tissue, taken after IRX-2 immunotherapy. Receptors were obtained from a human donor with breast cancer.

This chain links TRBV6-8 with TRBJ1-2; no firm D call. Germline CDR1 is MNHGY and CDR2 is SAAAGT. V gave up 8 bases and J gave up 8 bases, with 15 bases separating them. CDR3 size: 12 residues. The CDR3 here is CASRSVVEGYTF. CDR3 sequence (DNA): TGTGCCAGCCGATCTGTTGTGGAGGGCTACACCTTC.

The rearrangement links TRBV6-8 to TRBJ1-3; D not resolved. V was shortened by 0 bases and J by 2 bases, with 5 bases between the two germline ends. The CDR3 extends over 14 amino acids. Germline V lookup: CDR1 MNHGY, CDR2 SAAAGT. CDR3 residues: CASSYSYTGNTIYF. CDR3 bases: TGTGCCAGCAGTTACTCGTACACTGGAAACACCATATATTTT.

Only one count was recorded for this clone. The rearrangement links TRBV5-1 to TRBJ2-3, with TRBD2 identical over 10 bases. Germline-derived CDR1 and CDR2 are SGHRS and YFSETQ. Trimming took 5 bases from V and 0 from J; bases not matched to a gene: 3. The CDR3 is 15 residues long. The CDR3 reads CASRGTSVSTDTQYF. The DNA for the CDR3 is TGCGCCAGCAGAGGGACTAGCGTAAGCACAGATACGCAGTATTTT.

The sample holds one count of this clone. For the CDR3, the DNA is TGTGCCAGTAGCTCTCGGGGAGGGGCTGGGGCCAACGTCCTGACTTTC. This encodes CASSSRGGAGANVLTF. The chain links TRBV19 to TRBJ2-6; 7 nucleotides match TRBD2. From germline, CDR1 is LNHDA and CDR2 SQIVND (reference sequence). Germline trimming cut 6 bases from V and 2 bases from J; bases unmatched to any gene: 7. The CDR3 sequence is 16 residues long.

The chain is built from TRBV18 and TRBJ2-6; 8 bases match TRBD1. With 4 bases clipped from V and 0 bases from J, the junction kept 5 bases outside the gene matches. Germline assignment: CDR1 KGHSH and CDR2 LQKENI. CDR3 length: 17 amino acids. CDR3 amino acids: CASSRDRPSSGANVLTF. CDR3 coding DNA: TGTGCCAGCTCACGGGACAGGCCAAGCTCTGGGGCCAACGTCCTGACTTTC.

V is TRBV11-3 and J is TRBJ2-7, with D hard to call. V was shortened by 5 bases and J by 5 bases, with 16 bases between the two germline ends. Germline CDR1 is SGHNT and CDR2 is YENEEA. The CDR3 loop spans 14 amino acids. The CDR3 bases are TGTGCCAGCAGCCAAGTTAACACTTTAAACGAGCAGTACTTC. It specifies CASSQVNTLNEQYF.

The chain is built from TRBV19 and TRBJ1-1; 7 bases fit TRBD1. V lost 0 bases to trimming and J lost 1 base; unmatched junction nucleotides: 14. From germline, CDR1 is LNHDA and CDR2 SQIVND (reference sequence). The CDR3 covers 19 residues. Here the CDR3 reads CASSIDPMQGVIPNTEAFF. Here the CDR3 DNA reads TGTGCCAGTAGTATAGATCCCATGCAGGGGGTCATCCCGAACACTGAAGCTTTCTTT.

Details on this clone: A read error may account for a junction end that differs from germline. The J gene is TRBJ1-6, the V gene TRBV7-2; 8 bases are shared with TRBD1. From germline, CDR1 is SGHTA and CDR2 FQGNSA. The CDR3 is 14 amino acids. The CDR3 DNA reads TGTGCCAGCAGCCTCGGACAGGGTAATCCACCCCTCCACTTT. It is translated as CASSLGQGNPPLHF. The full variable domain, in which reference TRBV7-2 and TRBJ1-6 provide the parts outside the CDR3, is GAGVSQSPSNKVTEKGKDVELRCDPISGHTALYWYRQSLGQGLEFLIYFQGNSAPDKSGLPSDRFSAERTGGSVSTLTIQRTQQEDSAVYLCASSLGQGNPPLHFGNGTRLTVT.

The rearrangement joins TRBV19 to TRBJ1-5; 7 positions agree with TRBD1. Germline CDR1 and CDR2: LNHDA and SQIVND (reference sequence). The CDR3 spans 15 residues. J lost 4 bases, V lost 7 bases, and 10 bases had no gene match. CDR3 protein: CASTHPGGRNQPQHF. CDR3 DNA: TGTGCCAGTACCCACCCAGGGGGGCGGAATCAGCCCCAGCATTTT.

The chain has TRBV12-5 and TRBJ2-7; D possibly corresponds to TRBD2 (5 bases). The V gene's germline CDR1 is LGHNT and CDR2 FRNRAP. The ends were cut back, 0 bases at V and 12 bases at J, with 18 bases in the middle. This CDR3 comprises 14 residues. This CDR3 is CASGLVRGGGIRYF. The CDR3 DNA follows: TGTGCTAGTGGTTTGGTACGGGGTGGCGGCATACGGTACTTC.

The V and J genes are TRBV18 and TRBJ2-7; D unclear. Germline loops: CDR1 KGHSH, CDR2 LQKENI. Trimming removed 4 bases at V and 2 bases at J, with 12 bases between. CDR3 length: 14 residues. The CDR3 loop is CASSLKGSPYEQYF. Here the CDR3 DNA reads TGTGCCAGCTCACTAAAGGGATCCCCCTACGAGCAGTACTTC.

CDR3 residues: CASSYGAKENTIYF. DNA for the CDR3: TGTGCCAGCAGCTACGGGGCCAAAGAAAACACCATATATTTT. The chain employs TRBV6-8 and TRBJ1-3; the D gene is possibly TRBD1 (5 bases). Between the trimmed V and J ends, which lost 6 bases and 6 bases, there was a span of 15 bases. Germline-derived CDR1 and CDR2 are MNHGY and SAAAGT. The CDR3 spans 14 residues.

This clone was observed a few times. The V call is TRBV6-8, the J call TRBJ1-6; D is unresolved. The V gene's germline CDR1 is MNHGY and CDR2 SAAAGT. This CDR3 comprises 14 residues. V dropped 10 bases and J dropped 8 bases, with 18 bases sitting between them. CDR3 protein: CAINNAWLDSPLHF. The CDR3 nucleotides are TGTGCCATCAACAACGCTTGGTTGGATTCACCCCTCCACTTT.

The chain combines TRBV19 with TRBJ1-5; 8 positions match TRBD1. V lost 5 bases, J lost 7 bases, and 7 bases stayed unmatched. This CDR3 has 14 amino acids. Germline V CDR1 and CDR2: LNHDA, SQIVND (reference sequence). The CDR3 DNA reads as TGTGCCAGTAGTCAGGACAGGGTGTCCCAGCCCCAGCATTTT. Protein product: CASSQDRVSQPQHF.

The CDR3 DNA is TGTGCCAGCAGTTTTTCGGGGCCCTGGACTAACTATGGCTACACCTTC. Encoded protein: CASSFSGPWTNYGYTF. V gene TRBV11-3 combines with J gene TRBJ1-2; D may be TRBD1 (5 bases). Trimming pared 6 bases from V and 0 bases from J, leaving 17 bases between. CDR1 SGHNT and CDR2 YENEEA come from the germline V gene. This CDR3 region has 16 residues. The variable domain in full, with the rest retrieved from reference TRBV11-3 and TRBJ1-2, is EAGVVQSPRYKIIEKKQPVAFWCNPISGHNTLYWYLQNLGQGPELLIRYENEEAVDDSQLPKDRFSAERLKGVDSTLKIQPAELGDSAVYLCASSFSGPWTNYGYTFGSGTRLTVV.

The V and J genes are TRBV19 and TRBJ2-7, with D possibly TRBD1 on 6 matching bases. CDR1 and CDR2 from the germline V gene are LNHDA and SQIVND (reference sequence). Between the trimmed V and J ends, which lost 2 bases and 6 bases, there was a span of 8 bases. The CDR3 consists of 12 residues. The CDR3 coding sequence is TGTGCCAGTAGTATAATAGGGGGCGAGCAGTACTTC. This codes for CASSIIGGEQYF.

The chain combines TRBV16 with TRBJ1-6; D is unclear. Trimming removed 2 bases from V and 1 base from J, with 27 bases in between. The CDR3 consists of 22 residues. Germline CDR1 KGHSY, CDR2 FQNENV. The CDR3 is CASSQDGRDLLSPRSYNSPLHF. The CDR3 nucleotides read TGTGCCAGCAGCCAAGACGGGCGAGACCTATTATCTCCAAGATCCTATAATTCACCCCTCCACTTT.

The chain couples TRBV6-8 to TRBJ1-5; D is unresolved. The V gene's germline CDR1 is MNHGY and CDR2 SAAAGT. This CDR3 is 13 amino acids long. Between the trimmed V and J ends, which lost 6 bases and 4 bases, there was a span of 10 bases. The CDR3 DNA reads TGTGCCAGCAGCCGGGCTCCGAATCAGCCCCAGCATTTT. Its protein is CASSRAPNQPQHF.

The gene calls are TRBV28 and TRBJ2-7; maybe TRBD1 (6 bases). With 9 bases removed from V and 0 bases from J, the gap between germline ends came to 15 bases. CDR1 MDHEN and CDR2 SYDVKM come from the germline V gene. This CDR3 has 14 amino acids. The CDR3 reads CASLPGTFSYEQYF. CDR3 coding DNA: TGTGCCAGTCTCCCCGGGACATTCTCCTACGAGCAGTACTTC.

DNA for the CDR3: TGTGCCAGCAGCTGGACTAGCGGAGCGGGAGGAGAGACCCAGTACTTC. Its protein product is CASSWTSGAGGETQYF. This chain uses TRBV7-4 with TRBJ2-5; 10 nucleotides agree with TRBD2. The trim removed 4 bases at V and 4 bases at J, leaving 9 bases unmatched. The CDR3 covers 16 residues. Germline CDR1 and CDR2: SGHVT and SQSDAQ.

This clone has just a few counts. This sequence joins TRBV7-8 and TRBJ2-7; no definite D call. V was clipped by 6 bases and J by 2 bases, with 11 bases between them. This CDR3 spans 13 amino acids. Germline V CDR1 and CDR2: SGHVS, FQNEAQ. The CDR3 coding sequence is TGTGCCAGCAGTCTGACGTGGACCTACGAGCAGTACTTC. Protein sequence: CASSLTWTYEQYF.

The J gene is TRBJ2-7, the V gene TRBV18, with D possibly matching TRBD1 (5 bases). Looked up from germline, CDR1 is KGHSH and CDR2 is LQKENI. This CDR3 comprises 15 residues. V was pared by 6 bases and J by 1 base, with 16 bases between. CDR3 nucleotides: TGTGCCAGCTCCCTGGTCGCGGACAAATCCTACGAGCAGTACTTC. Its protein is CASSLVADKSYEQYF.

This chain uses TRBV29-1 with TRBJ2-7, with D possibly matching TRBD2 (6 bases). Germline V gene data show CDR1 as SQVTM and CDR2 as ANQGSEA. This CDR3 has 12 residues. The V end lost 3 bases, the J end lost 4 bases, and 10 bases lay between the germline ends. This CDR3 is CSVEQGGYEQYF. Written as DNA, the CDR3 is TGCAGCGTTGAGCAGGGAGGATACGAGCAGTACTTC.

The sample holds one count of this clone. The gene calls are TRBV30 and TRBJ2-5; TRBD2 agrees at 8 bases. Germline-derived CDR1 and CDR2 are GTSNPN and SVGIG (reference sequence). The CDR3 runs to 14 residues. The trim removed 0 bases at V and 4 bases at J, leaving 4 bases unmatched. The CDR3 region has the DNA TGTGCCTGGAGTGTAGCGGGAGTGGGAGAGACCCAGTACTTC. As protein: CAWSVAGVGETQYF.

The V and J genes are TRBV28 and TRBJ2-1; D remains unclear. Germline CDR1 and CDR2: MDHEN and SYDVKM. The CDR3 is 12 residues long. Trimming removed 3 bases at V and 10 bases at J, with 10 bases between. CDR3 protein: CASSFSAGEQFF. The CDR3 region has the DNA TGTGCCAGCAGTTTTTCAGCTGGAGAGCAGTTCTTC.

Only a few counts were recorded for this clone. The gene calls are TRBV9 and TRBJ2-5; the match to TRBD1 covers 8 bases. Germline V gene lookup returns CDR1 SGDLS and CDR2 YYNGEE. V was clipped by 5 bases and J by 1 base; unmatched bases: 4. The CDR3 loop spans 14 amino acids. The CDR3 reads CASSTGQGQETQYF. CDR3 in DNA: TGTGCCAGCAGTACTGGACAGGGCCAAGAGACCCAGTACTTC.